The clone carrying this T cell receptor beta chain rates as large. The antigen is undetermined. Amplification of TRBV12-4/TRBJ1-2 clonotypes used adaptor-ligated barcode primers. TCRdb reanalysed the multiplex PCR reads using MiXCR and keeps one entry per CDR3 protein. The table shows some 900 distinct CDR3 sequences, with around 18% occurring only once. General study findings and limits: Tumor memory CD4+ T cell TCR gene usage clustered with blood and lymph node memory CD4+ cells and lymph node naive CD4+ cells. Under 2.4% of tumor Treg sequences matched blood Tregs or memory cells. Tumor-infiltrating Treg TCR alpha and beta sequences overlapped most with tumor naive CD4+ T cells, then blood naive.

CDR3 length: 15 residues. V dropped 2 bases and J dropped 4 bases, with 14 bases sitting between them. Tregs were sorted as CD4+CD25+CD127-/low cells. This clonotype was sampled from a female donor with breast cancer. V gene TRBV12-3 or TRBV12-4 combines with J gene TRBJ1-2; D remains ambiguous. Input material: Tregs sorted from blood. This CDR3 is CASSLSTQPLYGYTF. DNA of the CDR3: TGTGCCAGCAGTTTAAGCACTCAACCTCTCTATGGCTACACCTTC.